What follows describes a single T cell receptor beta chain. Its specificity is unknown. Assay: immunoSEQ multiplex PCR; the TCRdb copy retains only in-frame clones and omits some. The sample lists some 580,000 clones, 97% occurring once. The data are from a study of shared clonotypes between healthy human individuals. Whole-study results and caveats: Sampling involved blood alone; tissue repertoires likely differ.

Germline values: CDR1 SSHAT, CDR2 FNYEAQ (reference sequence). The V gene lost 5 bases and the J gene lost 0 bases, with 16 bases spanning the gap. The CDR3 has 17 residues. Sequenced sample: naive CD4+ T cells sorted from blood. Subset described: CD45RA+ positively selected. The chain links TRBV7-7 to TRBJ2-2; no clear D. The sequence came from a woman younger than 45 in good health. CDR3 in DNA: TGTGCCAGCAGCCGACGGATGGTGGTTTCGAACACCGGGGAGCTGTTTTTT. This translates into CASSRRMVVSNTGELFF.